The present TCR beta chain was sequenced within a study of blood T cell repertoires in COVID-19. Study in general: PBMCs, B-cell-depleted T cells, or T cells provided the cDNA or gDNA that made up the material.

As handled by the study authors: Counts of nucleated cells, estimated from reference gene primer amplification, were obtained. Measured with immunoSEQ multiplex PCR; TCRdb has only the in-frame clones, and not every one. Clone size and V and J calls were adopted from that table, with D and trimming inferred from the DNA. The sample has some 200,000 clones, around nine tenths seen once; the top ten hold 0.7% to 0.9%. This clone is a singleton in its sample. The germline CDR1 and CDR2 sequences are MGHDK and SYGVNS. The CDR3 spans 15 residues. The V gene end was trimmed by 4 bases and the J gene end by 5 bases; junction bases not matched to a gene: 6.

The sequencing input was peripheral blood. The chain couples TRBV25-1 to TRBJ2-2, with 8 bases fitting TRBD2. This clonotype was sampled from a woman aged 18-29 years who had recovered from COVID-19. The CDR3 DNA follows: TGTGCCAGCAGTGGGAGCGGGAGTTTAACCGGGGAGCTGTTTTTT. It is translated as CASSGSGSLTGELFF.